Each of the 3 T cell receptor beta chains below was sequenced from the same sample in a study of blood T cell repertoires in COVID-19. TCRdb keeps only in-frame clones here, not all; method: immunoSEQ multiplex PCR. The data contain about 150,000 clones, roughly 80% of them singletons. The sample consisted of peripheral blood. These receptors came from a woman aged 55-69 years with acute or convalescent COVID-19.

The V gene is TRBV5-4, the J gene TRBJ2-7, with D perhaps matching TRBD2 (6 bases). This CDR3 is built from 18 residues. Per the germline V gene, CDR1 is SGHNT and CDR2 is YYREEE (reference sequence). Trimming cost V 4 bases and J 3 bases, with 26 bases left between them. CDR3 nucleotide sequence: TGTGCCAGCAGCCCAGAGTGGATCTCGGGACTTGAACACTACGAGCAGTACTTC. It yields the protein CASSPEWISGLEHYEQYF.

The V gene is TRBV5-4, the J gene TRBJ1-5; D call uncertain. The length of the CDR3 is 15 residues. Germline CDR1 and CDR2: SGHNT and YYREEE (reference sequence). V was pared by 0 bases and J by 0 bases, with 7 bases between. Here the CDR3 reads CASSLDPYSNQPQHF. The CDR3 DNA follows: TGTGCCAGCAGCTTGGATCCCTATAGCAATCAGCCCCAGCATTTT. The variable domain in full, completed from reference TRBV5-4 and TRBJ1-5, reads ETGVTQSPTHLIKTRGQQVTLRCSSQSGHNTVSWYQQALGQGPQFIFQYYREEENGRGNFPPRFSGLQFPNYSSELNVNALELDDSALYLCASSLDPYSNQPQHFGDGTRLSIL.

In DNA form, the CDR3 reads TGTGCCAGCAGCCCCCAGGGCGGAGAGACCCAGTACTTC. This sequence encodes CASSPQGGETQYF. This chain links TRBV9 with TRBJ2-5, with D possibly matching TRBD1 (5 bases). CDR3 length: 13 residues. CDR1 and CDR2 from the germline V gene are SGDLS and YYNGEE. Trimming took off 4 bases at V and 4 bases at J, with 11 bases between the two ends.